Listed here are 19 T cell receptor beta chains from one sample, sequenced in a study of T cells expressing NK-cell markers. TCRdb re-called the 5' RACE reads and catalogs CDR3 proteins one per entry, DNA excluded. The record lists under 500,000 distinct CDR3 sequences, of which the ten most abundant hold roughly 7.2%. The sequenced material came from blood T cells: a sorted CD56 or NKG2C T cell subset, CD4+ or CD8+ T cells, or bulk PBMC T cells (not recorded which). These receptors were collected from a woman aged 18 to 75 in good health.

The chain is built from TRBV7-2 and TRBJ2-2. The CDR3 sequence is 13 residues long. Germline assignment: CDR1 SGHTA and CDR2 FQGNSA. CDR3 sequence reads: CASSFASGGELFF.

This rearrangement joins TRBV6-2 or TRBV6-3 to TRBJ2-3; there is no DNA to check the TCRdb D call of TRBD2. Germline loops: CDR1 MNHEY, CDR2 SVGEGT. The CDR3 is 16 amino acids. The CDR3 spells CASSYSTSGGADTQYF.

The chain's CDR3 is CASSLSGGGAGYGYTF. J is TRBJ1-2 and V is TRBV27; TCRdb's D gene call, TRBD1, goes unchecked for lack of DNA. Germline CDR1 MNHEY, CDR2 SMNVEV (reference sequence). The CDR3 runs to 16 residues.

The gene calls are TRBV7-2 and TRBJ2-5; TCRdb's D gene call, TRBD2, goes unchecked for lack of DNA. In germline, CDR1 is SGHTA, CDR2 FQGNSA. CDR3 length equals 16 residues. This CDR3 reads CASSLAGLAGQETQYF. The full variable domain, with the rest looked up from reference TRBV7-2 and TRBJ2-5, is GAGVSQSPSNKVTEKGKDVELRCDPISGHTALYWYRQSLGQGLEFLIYFQGNSAPDKSGLPSDRFSAERTGGSVSTLTIQRTQQEDSAVYLCASSLAGLAGQETQYFGPGTRLLVL.

The chain is built from TRBV10-3 and TRBJ2-3; lacking DNA, the TRBD1 call made by TCRdb goes unchecked. This CDR3 contains 17 residues. The germline gives CDR1 ENHRY, CDR2 SYGVKD. This CDR3 is CAIRGTNRDTETDTQYF.

V and J are TRBV7-2 and TRBJ2-2. The CDR3 totals 13 residues. Germline CDR1 reads SGHTA; CDR2 reads FQGNSA. CDR3 residues: CASSSVGTGELFF.

V is TRBV7-3 and J is TRBJ2-7; the TCRdb D gene call, TRBD2, has no DNA to confirm it. In germline, CDR1 is SGHTA, CDR2 FQGTGA. The CDR3 extends over 15 amino acids. The CDR3 sequence is CASSSRAGSLNEQYF.

The chain joins TRBV6-5 to TRBJ1-3; TCRdb reports TRBD1, a call that lacks DNA to check it against. The CDR3 has 12 amino acids. Germline V lookup: CDR1 MNHEY, CDR2 SVGAGI. This CDR3 is CASSPGGNSIYF.

The chain employs TRBV10-3 and TRBJ2-1; TCRdb reports TRBD2, a call that lacks DNA to check it against. The CDR3 has 14 amino acids. The germline CDR1 and CDR2 sequences are ENHRY and SYGVKD. The CDR3 here is CASIGLAGGNEQFF.

The chain joins TRBV7-2 to TRBJ2-1; TCRdb's D gene call, TRBD2, goes unchecked for lack of DNA. CDR1 and CDR2 (germline): SGHTA, FQGNSA. The CDR3 covers 15 residues. The CDR3 loop reads CASSAPPPSGGWGFF.

The V gene is TRBV24-1, the J gene TRBJ2-3; absent DNA, TCRdb's TRBD1 call cannot be checked. The germline V gene encodes CDR1 KGHDR and CDR2 SFDVKD. The CDR3 is 15 amino acids. The CDR3: CATSERDRPTDTQYF.

J is TRBJ2-2 and V is TRBV3-1; the D call from TCRdb, TRBD2, cannot be confirmed without DNA. The CDR3 is made up of 16 amino acids. Germline V lookup: CDR1 LGHDT, CDR2 YNNKEL (reference sequence). The CDR3: CASSQVGSGTAGELFF.

The V call is TRBV4-3, the J call TRBJ2-2. Germline assignment: CDR1 LGHNA and CDR2 YSLEER. This CDR3 comprises 14 residues. CDR3 loop: CASSPTHGTGELFF.

The CDR3 sequence is CASSFPQLAGGPGAYNEQFF. This chain connects TRBV6-2 or TRBV6-3 to TRBJ2-1; TCRdb reports TRBD2, a call that lacks DNA to check it against. Germline CDR1 reads MNHEY; CDR2 reads SVGEGT. The CDR3 is 20 amino acids.

The CDR3 loop reads CSVSEGDMEPYEQYF. This chain links TRBV20-1 with TRBJ2-7; absent DNA, TCRdb's TRBD1 call cannot be checked. Germline CDR1 reads DFQATT; CDR2 reads SNEGSKA (reference sequence). The CDR3 loop spans 15 amino acids.

This chain links TRBV6-5 with TRBJ2-3; TCRdb designates TRBD2, a call that cannot be tested without DNA. CDR3 length equals 15 residues. Germline-derived CDR1 and CDR2 are MNHEY and SVGAGI. The CDR3 loop reads CASSYPREGKDTQYF.

The genes are TRBV28 and TRBJ2-1; TCRdb names TRBD2, which stays unverified in the absence of DNA. CDR3 length equals 14 residues. The V gene's germline CDR1 is MDHEN and CDR2 SYDVKM. CDR3 in amino acids: CASSLAGPNEGQFF.

This rearrangement joins TRBV27 to TRBJ1-1; there is no DNA to check the TCRdb D call of TRBD1. The CDR3 length is 14 residues. Germline CDR1 MNHEY, CDR2 SMNVEV (reference sequence). CDR3 region: CASSFAGRNTEAFF.

The chain combines TRBV15 with TRBJ1-2; TCRdb designates TRBD1, a call that cannot be tested without DNA. The CDR3 covers 15 residues. Germline V gene lookup returns CDR1 LNHNV and CDR2 YYDKDF (reference sequence). CDR3: CATSTLIGPGYGYTF. The complete variable domain, with remaining parts taken from reference TRBV15 and TRBJ1-2, reads DAMVIQNPRYQVTQFGKPVTLSCSQTLNHNVMYWYQQKSSQAPKLLFHYYDKDFNNEADTPDNFQSRRPNTSFCFLDIRSPGLGDTAMYLCATSTLIGPGYGYTFGSGTRLTVV.